This is a list of T cell receptor beta chains from one sample in a study of T cells in Graves' hyperthyroidism and ophthalmopathy. TCRdb ran MiXCR on the multiplex PCR reads and lists one entry per CDR3 protein. The top ten clones hold 15% to 20% of a sample with about 570,000 distinct CDR3 sequences, about 43% of them seen once. Sequencing was performed on peripheral blood or thyroid tissue (not recorded which). Source of these receptors: an adult woman with Graves' disease, either hyperthyroidism or ophthalmopathy (not recorded which). Both conserved end residues are part of each CDR3. The order of the fields is clone size, V gene, J gene, CDR3 length, D gene, CDR3 protein, CDR3 DNA. A D gene is named only where the DNA matches it firmly. Where a row states a size, it is once, few, many or the class of an expanded clone; other rows omit it.

>few|TRBV28|TRBJ1-2|16|TRBD1
CASRGTGGTINYGYTF
TGTGCCAGCCGCGGGACAGGGGGCACGATAAACTATGGCTACACCTTC
>.|TRBV11-3|TRBJ1-2|14|.
CASSLGGSGYTYTF
TGTGCCAGCAGCTTAGGGGGAAGTGGCTACACCTACACCTTC
>.|TRBV29-1|TRBJ1-2|9|TRBD1
CSAGTDITF
TGCAGCGCTGGGACAGACATCACCTTC
>.|TRBV28|TRBJ2-7|11|.
CAIRLGYEQYF
TGTGCCATCAGGCTGGGCTACGAGCAGTACTTC
>many|TRBV7-9|TRBJ2-7|13|TRBD1
CASSTGQGSEQYF
TGTGCCAGCAGCACAGGACAGGGTTCCGAGCAGTACTTC
>.|TRBV5-6|TRBJ1-2|14|TRBD1
CASSIYGTEGRYTF
TGTGCCAGCAGCATATACGGGACAGAGGGTCGCTACACCTTC
>.|TRBV6-1|TRBJ1-4|13|.
CASSEVGTEKLFF
TGTGCCAGCAGTGAAGTTGGGACTGAAAAACTGTTTTTT
>many|TRBV7-3|TRBJ2-5|13|.
CASSPTGIETQYF
TGTGCCAGCAGCCCTACAGGGATAGAGACCCAGTACTTC
>many|TRBV19|TRBJ1-1|15|.
CASSIPAGWNTEAFF
TGTGCCAGTAGTATCCCGGCAGGGTGGAACACTGAAGCTTTCTTT
>.|TRBV9|TRBJ1-4|17|.
CASSQPLGRGRGEKLFF
TGTGCCAGCAGCCAACCATTGGGCAGGGGTAGGGGGGAAAAACTGTTTTTT
>few|TRBV28|TRBJ1-2|14|TRBD1
CASSPDRVRHGYTF
TGTGCCAGCAGCCCGGACAGGGTACGCCATGGCTACACCTTC
>.|TRBV10-3|TRBJ2-5|15|.
CAISDPWGMMETQYF
TGTGCCATCAGTGATCCGTGGGGGATGATGGAGACCCAGTACTTC
>many|TRBV6-5|TRBJ2-6|19|TRBD1
CASRFYRDSSWRGANVLTF
TGTGCCAGCAGATTTTACCGGGACAGCTCGTGGCGAGGGGCCAACGTCCTGACTTTC
>many|TRBV28|TRBJ2-7|12|.
CASSTAWTEQYF
TGTGCCAGCAGTACAGCTTGGACCGAGCAGTACTTC
>.|TRBV7-9|TRBJ2-5|13|.
CASSHNQRETQYF
TGTGCCAGCAGCCACAACCAAAGGGAGACCCAGTACTTC
>.|TRBV11-2|TRBJ2-5|16|TRBD2
CASSLNSGGASETQYF
TGTGCCAGCAGCCTTAATAGCGGGGGGGCCTCGGAGACCCAGTACTTC
>.|TRBV2|TRBJ1-5|13|.
CASSGLAEETQHF
TGTGCCAGCAGTGGACTAGCGGAAGAGACCCAGCATTTT
>many|TRBV20-1|TRBJ1-5|15|.
CSAREGRLSNQPQHF
TGCAGTGCTAGAGAGGGGCGGCTGAGCAATCAGCCCCAGCATTTT
>.|TRBV15|TRBJ1-5|16|.
CATSRVEGAGNQPQHF
TGTGCCACCAGCAGAGTTGAGGGCGCTGGCAATCAGCCCCAGCATTTT
>many|TRBV7-9|TRBJ2-5|13|TRBD1
CASSGTGPKTQYF
TGTGCCAGCAGCGGGACAGGGCCGAAGACCCAGTACTTC
>many|TRBV6-5|TRBJ1-1|12|.
CASSHPNTEAFF
TGTGCCAGCAGCCACCCGAACACTGAAGCTTTCTTT
>many|TRBV5-1|TRBJ2-5|14|.
CASSFEGYQETQYF
TGCGCCAGCAGCTTCGAGGGGTACCAAGAGACCCAGTACTTC
>many|TRBV2|TRBJ1-2|16|.
CASSEQNDWETYGYTF
TGTGCCAGCAGCGAACAGAACGACTGGGAAACCTATGGCTACACCTTC
>.|TRBV12-3/TRBV12-4|TRBJ1-2|12|.
CASSHPGARYTF
TGTGCCAGCAGTCACCCAGGGGCCCGCTACACCTTC
>many|TRBV6-5|TRBJ2-7|14|TRBD2
CASGNGRWVSEQYF
TGTGCCAGCGGGAACGGGAGGTGGGTCAGCGAGCAGTACTTC
>many|TRBV6-5|TRBJ2-5|16|.
CASSYPPSGMGETQYF
TGTGCCAGCAGTTACCCACCAAGCGGTATGGGGGAGACCCAGTACTTC
>.|TRBV12-3/TRBV12-4|TRBJ1-5|16|TRBD1
CASSWPGQGNNQPQHF
TGTGCCAGCAGTTGGCCGGGACAGGGAAACAATCAGCCCCAGCATTTT
>few|TRBV12-3/TRBV12-4|TRBJ2-3|13|.
CASTVDSRDTQYF
TGTGCCAGCACCGTGGATAGCAGAGATACGCAGTATTTT
>.|TRBV7-9|TRBJ1-2|15|.
CASSLFQEGLGGYTF
TGTGCCAGCAGCTTGTTTCAGGAGGGATTGGGTGGCTACACCTTC
>few|TRBV29-1|TRBJ1-5|15|.
CSVGRGGTGNQPQHF
TGCAGCGTAGGTAGGGGGGGCACGGGCAATCAGCCCCAGCATTTT
>.|TRBV19|TRBJ1-2|13|.
CATPSGRPYGYTF
TGTGCCACCCCCTCGGGCAGGCCCTATGGCTACACCTTC
>many|TRBV7-2|TRBJ1-1|13|.
CASRSLGNTEAFF
TGTGCCAGTCGATCTCTGGGGAACACTGAAGCTTTCTTT
>.|TRBV4-2|TRBJ2-2|17|TRBD2
CASSQLGIAGDTGELFF
TGTGCCAGCAGCCAATTAGGTATAGCGGGGGACACCGGGGAGCTGTTTTTT
>.|TRBV7-3|TRBJ1-2|14|TRBD1
CASSLQGEPYGYTF
TGTGCCAGCAGCTTACAGGGGGAGCCCTATGGCTACACCTTC
>medium-sized|TRBV11-2|TRBJ2-7|15|TRBD2
CASSLILGGPYEQYF
TGTGCCAGCAGCTTGATCCTGGGAGGGCCCTACGAGCAGTACTTC
>.|TRBV11-1|TRBJ2-5|16|.
CASSPRGVGFVETQYF
TGTGCCAGCAGCCCGAGAGGTGTGGGCTTTGTGGAGACCCAGTACTTC
>.|TRBV7-9|TRBJ1-2|14|.
CASSLGSTGYGYTF
TGTGCCAGCAGTTTGGGATCCACAGGGTATGGCTACACCTTC
>.|TRBV10-2|TRBJ2-7|13|.
CASKPGHKYEQYF
TGCGCCAGTAAACCGGGACATAAGTACGAGCAGTACTTC